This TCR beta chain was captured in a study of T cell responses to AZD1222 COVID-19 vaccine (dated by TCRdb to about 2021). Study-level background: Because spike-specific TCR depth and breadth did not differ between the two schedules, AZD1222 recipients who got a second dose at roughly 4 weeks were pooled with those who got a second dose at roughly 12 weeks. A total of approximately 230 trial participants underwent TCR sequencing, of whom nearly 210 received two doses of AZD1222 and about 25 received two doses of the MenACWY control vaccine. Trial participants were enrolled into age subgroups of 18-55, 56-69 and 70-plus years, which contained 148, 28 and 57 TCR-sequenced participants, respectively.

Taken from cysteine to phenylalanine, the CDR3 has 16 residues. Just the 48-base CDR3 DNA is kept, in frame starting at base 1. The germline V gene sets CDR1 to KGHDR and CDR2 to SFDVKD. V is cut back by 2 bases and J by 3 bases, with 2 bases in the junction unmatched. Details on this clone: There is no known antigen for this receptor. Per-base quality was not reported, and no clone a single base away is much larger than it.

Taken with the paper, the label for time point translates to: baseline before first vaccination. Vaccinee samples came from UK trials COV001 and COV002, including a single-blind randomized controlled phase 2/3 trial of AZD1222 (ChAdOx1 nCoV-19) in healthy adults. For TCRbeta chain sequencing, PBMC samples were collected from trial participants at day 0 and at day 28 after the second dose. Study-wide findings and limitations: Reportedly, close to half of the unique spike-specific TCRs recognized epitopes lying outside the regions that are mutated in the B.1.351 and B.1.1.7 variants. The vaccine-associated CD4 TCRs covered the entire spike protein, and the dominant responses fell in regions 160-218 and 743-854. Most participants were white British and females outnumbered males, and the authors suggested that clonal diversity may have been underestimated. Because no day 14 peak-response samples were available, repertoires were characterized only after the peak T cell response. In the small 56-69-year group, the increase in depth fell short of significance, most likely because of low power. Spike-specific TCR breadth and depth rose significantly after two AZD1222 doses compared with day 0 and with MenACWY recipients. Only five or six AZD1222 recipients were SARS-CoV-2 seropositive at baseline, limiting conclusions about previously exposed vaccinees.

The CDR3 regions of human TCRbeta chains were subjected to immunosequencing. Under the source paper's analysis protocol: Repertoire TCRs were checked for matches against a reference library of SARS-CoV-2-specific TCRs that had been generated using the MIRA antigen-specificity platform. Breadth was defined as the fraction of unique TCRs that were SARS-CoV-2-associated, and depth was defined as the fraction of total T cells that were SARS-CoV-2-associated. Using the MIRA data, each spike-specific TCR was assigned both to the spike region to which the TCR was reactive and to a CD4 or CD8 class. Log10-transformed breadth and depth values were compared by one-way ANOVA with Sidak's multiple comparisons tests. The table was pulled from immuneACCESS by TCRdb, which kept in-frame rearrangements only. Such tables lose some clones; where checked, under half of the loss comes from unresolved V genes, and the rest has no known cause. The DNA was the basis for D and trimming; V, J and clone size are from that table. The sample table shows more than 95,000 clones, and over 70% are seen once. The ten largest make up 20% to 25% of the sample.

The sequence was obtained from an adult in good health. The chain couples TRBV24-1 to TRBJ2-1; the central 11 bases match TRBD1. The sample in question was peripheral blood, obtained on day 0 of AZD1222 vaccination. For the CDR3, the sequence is CATSDSGTGGYNEQFF. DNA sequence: TGTGCCACCAGTGATTCCGGGACAGGGGGCTACAATGAGCAGTTCTTC.